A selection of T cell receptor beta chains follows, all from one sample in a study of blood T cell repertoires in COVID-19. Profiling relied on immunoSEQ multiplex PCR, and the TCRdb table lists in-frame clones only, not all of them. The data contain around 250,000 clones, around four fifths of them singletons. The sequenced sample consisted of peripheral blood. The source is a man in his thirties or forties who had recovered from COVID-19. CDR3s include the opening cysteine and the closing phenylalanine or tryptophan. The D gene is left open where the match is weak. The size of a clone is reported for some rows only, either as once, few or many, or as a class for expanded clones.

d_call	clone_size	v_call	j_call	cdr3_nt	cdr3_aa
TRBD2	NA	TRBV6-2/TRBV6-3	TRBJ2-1	TGTGCCAGCAGCCCGACTAGCGGGGGGGGTAATGAGCAGTTCTTC	CASSPTSGGGNEQFF
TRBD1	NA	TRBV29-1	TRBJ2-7	TGCAGCTCGACCGGGACAGGGAACCACGAGCAGTACTTC	CSSTGTGNHEQYF
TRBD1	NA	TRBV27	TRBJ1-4	TGTGCCAGCAGTCCCAAGACAGGGATAAGAGAAAAACTGTTTTTT	CASSPKTGIREKLFF
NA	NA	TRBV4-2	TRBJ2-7	TGTGCCAGCAGCCGCGGGGACTCCCCCTTACAGCAGTACTTC	CASSRGDSPLQQYF
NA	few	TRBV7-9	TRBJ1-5	TGTGCCAGCAGCTTAGGGGCAGCAAATCAGCCCCAGCATTTT	CASSLGAANQPQHF
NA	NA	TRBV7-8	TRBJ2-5	TGTGCCAGCAGCTTCGGCTCTTCGGGGGACCGAGAGACCCAGTACTTC	CASSFGSSGDRETQYF
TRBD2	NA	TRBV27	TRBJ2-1	TGTGCCTCTCGACAGGGGACTAGCGGGGGGGCCGCCTACAATGAGCAGTTCTTC	CASRQGTSGGAAYNEQFF
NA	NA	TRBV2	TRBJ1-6	TGTGCCAGCGAGTCGGAGGGTGGAGGTAATTCACCCCTCCACTTT	CASESEGGGNSPLHF
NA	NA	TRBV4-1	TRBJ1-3	TGCGCCAGCAGCGAGCGGGCAGACTCCGGAAACACCATATATTTT	CASSERADSGNTIYF
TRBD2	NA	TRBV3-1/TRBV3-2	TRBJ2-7	TGTGCCAGCAGCCCCATAAGCGGGGGAGCCTACGAGCAGTACTTC	CASSPISGGAYEQYF
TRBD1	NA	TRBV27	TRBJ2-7	TGTGCCAGCAGTTTACAGACAGGGCCGCAAAGATACGAGCAGTACTTC	CASSLQTGPQRYEQYF
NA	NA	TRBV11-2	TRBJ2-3	TGTGCCAGCAGCTTAGATCGCTGGGGGGGCCATGGCACAGATACGCAGTATTTT	CASSLDRWGGHGTDTQYF
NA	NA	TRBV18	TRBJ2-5	TGTGCCAGCTCACCGTCACAAGAGACCCAGTACTTC	CASSPSQETQYF
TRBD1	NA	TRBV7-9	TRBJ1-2	TGTGCTGGGACAGCCGCTTCCTATGGCTACACCTTC	CAGTAASYGYTF
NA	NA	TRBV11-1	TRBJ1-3	TGTGCCAGCAGCTTTCTCGGGGCTGGAAACACCATATATTTT	CASSFLGAGNTIYF
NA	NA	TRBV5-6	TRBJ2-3	TGTGCCAGCAGCTTGGTAGGAGAAGGCACAGATACGCAGTATTTT	CASSLVGEGTDTQYF
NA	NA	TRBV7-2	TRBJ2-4	TGTGCCAGCAGCTTAGACAGGCCCTTAGCCAAAAACATTCAGTACTTC	CASSLDRPLAKNIQYF
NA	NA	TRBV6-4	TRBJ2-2	TGTGCCAGCAGTGGCAGTCGCACCGGGGAGCTGTTTTTT	CASSGSRTGELFF
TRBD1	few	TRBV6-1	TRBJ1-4	TGTGCCAGCAGTGAAGTGACAGGGGAACTAGAAAAACTGTTTTTT	CASSEVTGELEKLFF
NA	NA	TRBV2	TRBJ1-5	TGTGCCAGCAGTAACGACAGGTCTCTTAGTCCCCAGCATTTT	CASSNDRSLSPQHF
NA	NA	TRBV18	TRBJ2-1	TGTGCCAGCTCGGTGGCCTCCCAGTCCTACAATGAGCAGTTCTTC	CASSVASQSYNEQFF
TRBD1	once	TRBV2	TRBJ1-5	TGTGCCAGCAGGGGGGACAGGGGGCTCGAGCCCCAGCATTTT	CASRGDRGLEPQHF
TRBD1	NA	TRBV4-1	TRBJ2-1	TGCGCCAGCAGCCAAGATGACAGGGTCATCCACAATGAGCAGTTCTTC	CASSQDDRVIHNEQFF
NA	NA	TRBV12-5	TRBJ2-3	TGTGCTAGTTCACCTGGACAGTCCACAGATACGCAGTATTTT	CASSPGQSTDTQYF
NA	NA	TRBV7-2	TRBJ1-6	TGTGCCAGCAGCTTCGACGGTTACGGGGATTCACCCCTCCACTTT	CASSFDGYGDSPLHF
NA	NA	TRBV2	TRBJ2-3	TGTGCCAGCAGTGAAGCACGGGGGAGGGATACGCAGTATTTT	CASSEARGRDTQYF
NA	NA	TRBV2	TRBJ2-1	TGTGCCAGCAGTGAAGCGTCCGCGGACAATGAGCAGTTCTTC	CASSEASADNEQFF
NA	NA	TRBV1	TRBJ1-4	TGCACCAGCAGCCGAGGGCCTCGAAAACTGTTTTTT	CTSSRGPRKLFF
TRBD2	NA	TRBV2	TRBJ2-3	TGTGCCAGCAGCTCGCGAGCGGGGTGGGCAGATACGCAGTATTTT	CASSSRAGWADTQYF
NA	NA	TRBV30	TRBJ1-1	TGTGCCCCCTTAGAAGCTTTCTTT	CAPLEAFF
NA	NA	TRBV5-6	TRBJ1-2	TGTGCCAGCAGCTTACAGGATAACTATGGCTACACCTTC	CASSLQDNYGYTF
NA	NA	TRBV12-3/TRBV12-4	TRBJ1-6	TGTGCCAGCAGGGGAAGGGGTGATTCACCCCTCCACTTT	CASRGRGDSPLHF
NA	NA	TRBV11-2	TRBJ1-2	TGTGCCAGCAGCTTAGAGGGAGCCTATGGCTACACCTTC	CASSLEGAYGYTF
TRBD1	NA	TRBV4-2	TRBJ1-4	TGTGCCAGCAGCCAAGATAGAGGGGGCGAGGAAAAACTGTTTTTT	CASSQDRGGEEKLFF
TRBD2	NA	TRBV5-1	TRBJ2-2	TGCGCCAGCAGCTTCGAAAGCGGGGGGGCGACCGGGGAGCTGTTTTTT	CASSFESGGATGELFF
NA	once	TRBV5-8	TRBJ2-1	TGTGCCAGCAGCTACGACAGGCTATACAATGAGCAGTTCTTC	CASSYDRLYNEQFF
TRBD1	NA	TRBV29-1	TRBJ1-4	TGCAGCGTTGAAACAGGGGCAAATGAAAAACTGTTTTTT	CSVETGANEKLFF
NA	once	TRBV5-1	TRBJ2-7	TGCGCCAGCAGCTTAAGGACAGCCTACGAGCAGTACTTC	CASSLRTAYEQYF
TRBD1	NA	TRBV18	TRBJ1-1	TGTGCCAGCTCACCATCGGACAGGGGTTTTGATAACACTGAAGCTTTCTTT	CASSPSDRGFDNTEAFF
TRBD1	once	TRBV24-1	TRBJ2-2	TGTGCCACCAGAGGGACAGGAACGGCTCTGCTAATTACCGGGGAGCTGTTTTTT	CATRGTGTALLITGELFF
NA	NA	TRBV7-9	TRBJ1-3	TGTGCCAGCAGTCGAACCCCGGGGGCTGGAAACACCATATATTTT	CASSRTPGAGNTIYF
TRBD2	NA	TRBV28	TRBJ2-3	TGTGCCAGCAGTCTCGGCGGGGGGGCGACAGATACGCAGTATTTT	CASSLGGGATDTQYF
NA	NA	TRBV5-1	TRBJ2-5	TGCGCCAGCAGTGACCTTAAGGGGTACCAAGAGACCCAGTACTTC	CASSDLKGYQETQYF
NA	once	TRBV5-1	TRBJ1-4	TGCGCCAGCAGCCGACAGGAAAATGAAAAACTGTTTTTT	CASSRQENEKLFF
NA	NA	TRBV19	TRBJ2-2	TGTGCCAGTAGTATTGGGGAGGATTACACCGGGGAGCTGTTTTTT	CASSIGEDYTGELFF
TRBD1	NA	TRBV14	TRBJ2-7	TGTGCCAGCAGCCAAGAATATGGGACAGGGCTCGAGCAGTACTTC	CASSQEYGTGLEQYF
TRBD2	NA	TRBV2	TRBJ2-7	TGTGCCAGCATGGTTAGTCCTGGACTAGCGGGATCCTACGAGCAGTACTTC	CASMVSPGLAGSYEQYF
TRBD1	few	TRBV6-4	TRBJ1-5	TGTGCCAGCAGTGAAACGGGACAGGGGAATCAGCCCCAGCATTTT	CASSETGQGNQPQHF
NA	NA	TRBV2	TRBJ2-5	TGTGCCAGCAGTGGCATACTAGTGCAAGAGACCCAGTACTTC	CASSGILVQETQYF
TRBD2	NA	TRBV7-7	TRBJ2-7	TGTGCCAGCAGCTTAGGTCCTAGCGGGGGTCACGAGCAGTACTTC	CASSLGPSGGHEQYF
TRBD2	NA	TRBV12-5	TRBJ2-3	TGTGCTAGTGGTTCCGGGTCTAGCGGATTCACAGATACGCAGTATTTT	CASGSGSSGFTDTQYF
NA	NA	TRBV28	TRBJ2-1	TGTGCCAGCAGTTTACAGAACAATGAGCAGTTCTTC	CASSLQNNEQFF
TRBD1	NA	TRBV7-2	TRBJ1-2	TGTGCCAGCAGCGATGGGAACAGGGGGTTCTATGGCTACACCTTC	CASSDGNRGFYGYTF